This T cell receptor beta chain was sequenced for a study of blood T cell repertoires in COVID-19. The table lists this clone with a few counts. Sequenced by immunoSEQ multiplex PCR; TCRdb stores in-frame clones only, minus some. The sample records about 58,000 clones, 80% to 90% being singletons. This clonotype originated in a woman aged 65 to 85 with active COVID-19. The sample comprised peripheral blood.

CDR3 residues: CASSPRTRQGFSGNTIYF. The CDR3 DNA sequence: TGTGCCAGCAGCCCACGCACCAGACAGGGTTTCTCTGGAAACACCATATATTTT. The chain carries TRBV7-2 and TRBJ1-3; 7 nucleotides line up with TRBD1. The CDR3 loop spans 18 amino acids. V trimming: 5 bases; J trimming: 0 bases; junction bases outside the gene matches: 13. Germline V CDR1 and CDR2: SGHTA, FQGNSA.